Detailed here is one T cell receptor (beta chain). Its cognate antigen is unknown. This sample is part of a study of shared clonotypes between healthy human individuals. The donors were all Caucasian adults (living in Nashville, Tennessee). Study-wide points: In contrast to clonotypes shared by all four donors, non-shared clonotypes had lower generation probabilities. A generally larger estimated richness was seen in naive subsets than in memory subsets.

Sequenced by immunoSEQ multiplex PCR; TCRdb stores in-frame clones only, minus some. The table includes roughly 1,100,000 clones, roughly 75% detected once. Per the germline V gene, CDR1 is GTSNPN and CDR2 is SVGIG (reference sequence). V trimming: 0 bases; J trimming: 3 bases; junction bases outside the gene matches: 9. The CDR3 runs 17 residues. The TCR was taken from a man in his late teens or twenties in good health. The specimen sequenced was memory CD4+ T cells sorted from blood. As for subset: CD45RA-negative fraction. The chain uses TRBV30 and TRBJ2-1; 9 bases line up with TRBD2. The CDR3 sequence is CAWSVTWSSGSYNEQFF. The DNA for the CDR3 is TGTGCCTGGAGTGTAACTTGGAGTAGCGGGAGCTACAATGAGCAGTTCTTC. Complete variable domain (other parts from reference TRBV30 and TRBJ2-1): SQTIHQWPATLVQPVGSPLSLECTVEGTSNPNLYWYRQAAGRGLQLLFYSVGIGQISSEVPQNLSASRPQDRQFILSSKKLLLSDSGFYLCAWSVTWSSGSYNEQFFGPGTRLTVL.